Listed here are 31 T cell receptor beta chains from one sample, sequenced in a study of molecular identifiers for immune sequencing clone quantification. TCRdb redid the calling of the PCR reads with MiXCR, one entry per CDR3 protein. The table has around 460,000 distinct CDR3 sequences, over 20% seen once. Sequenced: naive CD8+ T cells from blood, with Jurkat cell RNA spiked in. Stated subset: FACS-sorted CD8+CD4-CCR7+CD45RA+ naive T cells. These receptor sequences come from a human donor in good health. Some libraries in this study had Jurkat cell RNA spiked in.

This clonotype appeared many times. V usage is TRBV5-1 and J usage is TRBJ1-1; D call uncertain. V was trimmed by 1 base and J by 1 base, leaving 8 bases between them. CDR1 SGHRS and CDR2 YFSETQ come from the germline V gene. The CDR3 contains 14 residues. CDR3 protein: CASSLIFTNTEAFF. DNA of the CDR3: TGCGCCAGCAGCTTGATTTTTACGAACACTGAAGCTTTCTTT.

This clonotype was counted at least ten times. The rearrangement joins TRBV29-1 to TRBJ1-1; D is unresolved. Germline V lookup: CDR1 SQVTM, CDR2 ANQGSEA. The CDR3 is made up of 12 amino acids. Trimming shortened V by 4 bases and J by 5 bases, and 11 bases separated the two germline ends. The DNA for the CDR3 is TGCAGCGTTGGGATATTCGGGACTGAAGCTTTCTTT. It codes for CSVGIFGTEAFF.

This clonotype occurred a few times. The CDR3 DNA follows: TGTGCCAGCAGCTTGGCGATCGGGACAGCCTACGAGCAGTACTTC. It specifies CASSLAIGTAYEQYF. J is TRBJ2-7 and V is TRBV5-8; 7 nucleotides agree with TRBD1. This CDR3 spans 15 amino acids. Germline V gene lookup returns CDR1 SGHTS and CDR2 YDEGEE. With V trimmed by 0 bases and J by 2 bases, 5 bases remained unmatched.

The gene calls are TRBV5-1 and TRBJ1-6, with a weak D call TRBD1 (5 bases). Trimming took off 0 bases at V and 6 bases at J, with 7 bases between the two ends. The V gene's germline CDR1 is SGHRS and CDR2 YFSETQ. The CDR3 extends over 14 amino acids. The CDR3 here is CASSLERGNSPLHF. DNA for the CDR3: TGCGCCAGCAGCTTGGAGAGGGGTAATTCACCCCTCCACTTT.

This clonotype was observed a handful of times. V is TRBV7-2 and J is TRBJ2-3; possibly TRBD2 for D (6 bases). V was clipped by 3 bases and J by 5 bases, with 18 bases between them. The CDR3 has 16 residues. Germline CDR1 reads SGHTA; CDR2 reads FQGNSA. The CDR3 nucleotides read TGTGCCAGCAGCTTTTGGGTCGGCGGGAATGGAGATACGCAGTATTTT. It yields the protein CASSFWVGGNGDTQYF.

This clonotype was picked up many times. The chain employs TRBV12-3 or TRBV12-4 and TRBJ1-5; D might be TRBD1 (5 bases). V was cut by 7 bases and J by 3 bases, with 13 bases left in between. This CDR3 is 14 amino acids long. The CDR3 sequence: CASIRGDLNQPQHF. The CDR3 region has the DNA TGTGCCAGCATTCGAGGGGACCTCAATCAGCCCCAGCATTTT.

The CDR3 bases are TGCAGCGTTGTAGAGCCGACGAGTGAGCAGTTCTTC. As protein: CSVVEPTSEQFF. The chain has TRBV29-1 and TRBJ2-1; the D is unclear. The CDR3 consists of 12 residues. V dropped 4 bases and J dropped 9 bases, with 13 bases sitting between them. From germline, CDR1 is SQVTM and CDR2 ANQGSEA.

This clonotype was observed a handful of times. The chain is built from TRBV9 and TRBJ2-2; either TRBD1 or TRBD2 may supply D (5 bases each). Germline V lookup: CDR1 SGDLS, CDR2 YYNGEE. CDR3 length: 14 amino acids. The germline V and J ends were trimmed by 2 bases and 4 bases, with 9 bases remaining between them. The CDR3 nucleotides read TGTGCCAGCAGCGTTGGGGGAGCCACCGGGGAGCTGTTTTTT. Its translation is CASSVGGATGELFF.

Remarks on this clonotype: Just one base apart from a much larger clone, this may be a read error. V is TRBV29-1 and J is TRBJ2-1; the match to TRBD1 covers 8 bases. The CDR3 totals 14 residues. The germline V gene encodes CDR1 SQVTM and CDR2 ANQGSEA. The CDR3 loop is CCVGLTGAYNEQFF. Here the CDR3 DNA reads TGCTGCGTTGGTCTGACAGGGGCCTACAATGAGCAGTTCTTC.

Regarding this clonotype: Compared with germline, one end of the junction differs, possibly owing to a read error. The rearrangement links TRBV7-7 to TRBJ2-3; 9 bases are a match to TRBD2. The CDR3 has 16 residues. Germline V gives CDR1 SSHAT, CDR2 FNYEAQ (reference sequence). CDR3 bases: TGTGCTAGCAGCGAGACTAGCGGCACTAGCACAGATGCGCAGTATTTT. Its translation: CASSETSGTSTDAQYF.

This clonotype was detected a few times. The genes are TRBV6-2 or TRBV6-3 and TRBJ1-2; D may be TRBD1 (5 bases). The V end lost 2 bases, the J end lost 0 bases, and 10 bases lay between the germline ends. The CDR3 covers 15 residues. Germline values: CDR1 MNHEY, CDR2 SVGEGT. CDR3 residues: CASSYDATANYGYTF. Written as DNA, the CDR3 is TGTGCCAGCAGTTACGACGCGACAGCTAACTATGGCTACACCTTC.

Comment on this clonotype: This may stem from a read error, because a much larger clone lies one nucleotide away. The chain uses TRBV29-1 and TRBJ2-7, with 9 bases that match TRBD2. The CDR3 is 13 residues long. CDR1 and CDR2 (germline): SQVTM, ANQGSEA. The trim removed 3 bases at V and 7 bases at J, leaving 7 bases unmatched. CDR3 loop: CSVDDSGSYEQYF. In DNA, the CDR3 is TGCAGCGTTGACGATAGCGGGAGTTATGAGCAGTACTTC.

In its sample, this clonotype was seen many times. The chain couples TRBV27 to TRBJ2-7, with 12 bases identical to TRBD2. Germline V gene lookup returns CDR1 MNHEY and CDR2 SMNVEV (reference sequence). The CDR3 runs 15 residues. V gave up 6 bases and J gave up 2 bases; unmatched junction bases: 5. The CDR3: CASSIGLAGTYEQYF. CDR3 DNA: TGTGCCAGCAGCATAGGACTAGCGGGGACCTACGAGCAGTACTTC.

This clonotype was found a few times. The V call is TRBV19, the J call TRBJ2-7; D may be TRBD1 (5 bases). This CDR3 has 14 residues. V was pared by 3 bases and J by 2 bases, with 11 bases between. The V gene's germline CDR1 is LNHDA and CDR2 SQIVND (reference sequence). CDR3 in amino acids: CASSILGQTYEQYF. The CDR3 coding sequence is TGTGCCAGTAGTATTCTCGGACAAACCTACGAGCAGTACTTC.

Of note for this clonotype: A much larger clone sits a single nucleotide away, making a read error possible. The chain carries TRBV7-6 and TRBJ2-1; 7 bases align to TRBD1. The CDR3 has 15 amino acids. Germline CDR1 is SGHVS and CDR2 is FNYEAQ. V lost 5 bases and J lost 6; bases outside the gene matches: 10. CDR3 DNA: TGTGCCAGCAGCATTAGCAGGGGGACCAGCAATGAGCAGTTCTTC. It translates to CASSISRGTSNEQFF.

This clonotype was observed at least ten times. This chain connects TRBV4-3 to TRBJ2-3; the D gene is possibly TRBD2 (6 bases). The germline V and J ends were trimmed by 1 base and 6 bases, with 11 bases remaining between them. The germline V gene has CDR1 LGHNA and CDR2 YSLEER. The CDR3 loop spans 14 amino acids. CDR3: CASSQVLDYDTQYF. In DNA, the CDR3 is TGCGCCAGCAGCCAAGTATTGGACTACGATACGCAGTATTTT.

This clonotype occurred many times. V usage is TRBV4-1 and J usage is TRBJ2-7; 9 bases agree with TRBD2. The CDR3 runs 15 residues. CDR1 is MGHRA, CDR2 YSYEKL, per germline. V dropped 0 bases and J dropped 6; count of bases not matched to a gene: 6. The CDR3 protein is CASSQEERGALEQYF. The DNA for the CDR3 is TGCGCCAGCAGCCAAGAAGAGCGGGGGGCGCTCGAGCAGTACTTC.

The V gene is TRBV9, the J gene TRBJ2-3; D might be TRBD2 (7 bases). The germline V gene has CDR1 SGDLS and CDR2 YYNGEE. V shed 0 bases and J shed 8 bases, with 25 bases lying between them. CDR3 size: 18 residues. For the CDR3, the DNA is TGTGCCAGCAGCGTAGTCCCAGGTTCGCAGGGAGGGGGTAGTACGCAGTATTTT. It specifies CASSVVPGSQGGGSTQYF.

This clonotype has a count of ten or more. For the CDR3, the DNA is TGTGCCAGCACCCTATCAGGGTTGACAGATACGCAGTATTTT. This sequence encodes CASTLSGLTDTQYF. The V and J genes are TRBV12-3 or TRBV12-4 and TRBJ2-3; D possibly corresponds to TRBD1 (5 bases). The CDR3 contains 14 residues. Trimming cost V 7 bases and J 3 bases, with 14 bases left between them.

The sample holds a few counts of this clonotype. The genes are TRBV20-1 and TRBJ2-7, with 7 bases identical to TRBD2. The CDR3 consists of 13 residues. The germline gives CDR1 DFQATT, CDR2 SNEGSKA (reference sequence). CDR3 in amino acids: CSLTSDHDYEQYF. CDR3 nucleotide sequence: TGCAGCTTAACTAGCGATCACGACTACGAGCAGTACTTC.

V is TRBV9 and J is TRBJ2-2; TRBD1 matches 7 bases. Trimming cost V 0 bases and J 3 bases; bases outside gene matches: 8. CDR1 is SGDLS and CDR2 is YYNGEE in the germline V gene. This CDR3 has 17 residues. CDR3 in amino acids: CASSVGSRGFDTGELFF. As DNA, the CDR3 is TGTGCCAGCAGCGTAGGGAGCAGGGGGTTCGACACCGGGGAGCTGTTTTTT.

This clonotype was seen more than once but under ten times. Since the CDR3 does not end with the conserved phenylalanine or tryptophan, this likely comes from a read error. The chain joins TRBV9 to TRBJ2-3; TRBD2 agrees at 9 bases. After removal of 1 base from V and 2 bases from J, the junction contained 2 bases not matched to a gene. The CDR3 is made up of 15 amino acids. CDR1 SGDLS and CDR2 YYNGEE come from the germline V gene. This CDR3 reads CASSVPSGVTDTQYL. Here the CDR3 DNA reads TGTGCCAGCAGCGTACCTAGCGGGGTCACAGATACGCAGTATCTT.

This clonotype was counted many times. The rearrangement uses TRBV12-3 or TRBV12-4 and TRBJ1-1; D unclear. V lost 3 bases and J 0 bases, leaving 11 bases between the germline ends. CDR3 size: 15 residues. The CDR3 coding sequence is TGTGCCAGCAGTTTGCGTCGGGGTATGAACACTGAAGCTTTCTTT. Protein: CASSLRRGMNTEAFF.

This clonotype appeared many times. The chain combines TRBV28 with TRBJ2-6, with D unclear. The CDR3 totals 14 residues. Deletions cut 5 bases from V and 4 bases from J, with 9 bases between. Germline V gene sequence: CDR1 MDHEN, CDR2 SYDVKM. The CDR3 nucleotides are TGTGCCAGCAGTGACCCGACAGGGGCCAACGTCCTGACTTTC. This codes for CASSDPTGANVLTF.

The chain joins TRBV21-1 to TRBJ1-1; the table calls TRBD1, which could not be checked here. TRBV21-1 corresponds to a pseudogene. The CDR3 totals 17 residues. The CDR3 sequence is CASSKGDSSVTGTEAFF. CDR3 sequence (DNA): TGTGCCAGCAGCAAAGGGGACAGTTCGGTCACGGGCACTGAAGCTTTCTTT.

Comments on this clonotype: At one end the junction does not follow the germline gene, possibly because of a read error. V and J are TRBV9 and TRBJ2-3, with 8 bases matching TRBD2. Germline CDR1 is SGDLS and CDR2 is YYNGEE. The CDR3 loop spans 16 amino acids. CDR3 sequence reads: CASGVGSGSTADTQYF. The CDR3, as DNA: TGTGCCAGCGGCGTAGGGAGCGGGAGTACCGCAGATACGCAGTATTTT. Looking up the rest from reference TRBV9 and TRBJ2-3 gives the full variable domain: DSGVTQTPKHLITATGQRVTLRCSPRSGDLSVYWYQQSLDQGLQFLIQYYNGEERAKGNILERFSAQQFPDLHSELNLSSLELGDSALYFCASGVGSGSTADTQYFGPGTRLTVL.

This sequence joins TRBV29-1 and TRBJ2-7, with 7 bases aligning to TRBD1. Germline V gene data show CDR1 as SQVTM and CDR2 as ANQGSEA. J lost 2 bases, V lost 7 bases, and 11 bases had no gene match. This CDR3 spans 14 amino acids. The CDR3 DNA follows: TGCAGCGCGATACCGGGACAGCTTCCCTACGAGCAGTACTTC. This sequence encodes CSAIPGQLPYEQYF.

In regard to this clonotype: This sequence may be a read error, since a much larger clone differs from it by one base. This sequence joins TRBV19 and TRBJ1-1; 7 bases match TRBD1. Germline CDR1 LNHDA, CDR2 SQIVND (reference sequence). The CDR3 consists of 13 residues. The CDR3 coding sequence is TGTGCCAGTAAGGACAGGATGGAAACTGGAGCTTTCTTT. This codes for CASKDRMETGAFF.

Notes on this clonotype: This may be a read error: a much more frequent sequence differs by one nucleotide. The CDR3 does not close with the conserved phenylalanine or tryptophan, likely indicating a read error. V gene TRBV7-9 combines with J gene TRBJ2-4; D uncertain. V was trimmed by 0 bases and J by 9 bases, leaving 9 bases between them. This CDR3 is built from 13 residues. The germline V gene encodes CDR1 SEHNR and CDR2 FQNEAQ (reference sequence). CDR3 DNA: TGTGCCAGCAGCTTAGCAGATTCCATCATTCAGTACCTC. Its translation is CASSLADSIIQYL.

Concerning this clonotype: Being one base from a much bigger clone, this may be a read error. The CDR3 is CASSLGIGEVFF. CDR3 DNA sequence: TGTGCCAGCAGCTTAGGGATTGGTGAAGTTTTCTTT. The rearrangement links TRBV11-3 to TRBJ1-1; D call uncertain. The CDR3 runs to 12 residues. Germline V lookup: CDR1 SGHNT, CDR2 YENEEA.

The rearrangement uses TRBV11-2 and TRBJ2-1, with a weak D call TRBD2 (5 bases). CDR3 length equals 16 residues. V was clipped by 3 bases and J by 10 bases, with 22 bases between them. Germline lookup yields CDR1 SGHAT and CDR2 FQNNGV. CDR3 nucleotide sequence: TGTGCCAGCAGCTTTGATCTATACACCCATCCGGGGGAGCAGTTCTTC. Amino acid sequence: CASSFDLYTHPGEQFF.